These 8 T cell receptor beta chains originate from one sample sequenced in a study of identical twins. TCRdb re-analysed the 5' RACE reads in MiXCR, keeping a single row per CDR3 protein. Among roughly 1,500,000 distinct CDR3 sequences listed, about 32% were seen once. The sample was cord blood. These receptors came from a newborn girl in good health.

This chain links TRBV5-4 with TRBJ1-1; no clear D gene. Per germline, CDR1 SGHNT and CDR2 YYREEE (reference sequence). The CDR3 consists of 15 residues. The V gene lost 3 bases and the J gene lost 0 bases, with 12 bases spanning the gap. Written as DNA, the CDR3 is TGTGCCAGCAGCTGGCTCGGGCACATGAACACTGAAGCTTTCTTT. Protein sequence: CASSWLGHMNTEAFF.

This chain joins TRBV7-8 and TRBJ1-4; D is undetermined. The CDR3 has 15 residues. Trimming left V 5 bases short and J 6 bases short, with 16 bases between. The germline V gene encodes CDR1 SGHVS and CDR2 FQNEAQ. The CDR3 here is CASSPRRRLDEKLFF. As DNA, the CDR3 is TGTGCCAGCAGCCCTCGACGGAGGTTAGATGAAAAACTGTTTTTT.

The rearrangement uses TRBV7-6 and TRBJ2-1; D gene ambiguous. The CDR3 contains 15 residues. Trimming shortened V by 2 bases and J by 4 bases, and 12 bases separated the two germline ends. Per germline, CDR1 SGHVS and CDR2 FNYEAQ. CDR3 nucleotides: TGTGCCAGCAGCTTAACCGGGTCCCCATACAATGAGCAGTTCTTC. It codes for CASSLTGSPYNEQFF.

This clonotype has only a few counts. The chain joins TRBV4-1 to TRBJ2-3; possible D gene TRBD1, 5 bases. CDR1 and CDR2 (germline): MGHRA, YSYEKL. This CDR3 region has 16 residues. V was pared by 5 bases and J by 2 bases, with 17 bases between. DNA of the CDR3: TGCGCCAGCAGCATGAGACAGTTTCCCCCCACAGATACGCAGTATTTT. As protein: CASSMRQFPPTDTQYF.

The chain carries TRBV5-1 and TRBJ1-6; 7 nucleotides match TRBD1. Germline V gene sequence: CDR1 SGHRS, CDR2 YFSETQ. V was clipped by 0 bases and J by 0 bases; unmatched bases: 3. CDR3 length equals 17 residues. This CDR3 reads CASSLGTGDSYNSPLHF. In DNA, the CDR3 is TGCGCCAGCAGCTTGGGGACAGGAGACTCCTATAATTCACCCCTCCACTTT.

The genes are TRBV15 and TRBJ2-5; TRBD2 matches 7 bases. V trimming: 6 bases; J trimming: 5 bases; junction bases outside the gene matches: 9. The germline CDR1 and CDR2 sequences are LNHNV and YYDKDF (reference sequence). This CDR3 comprises 14 residues. The CDR3 DNA is TGTGCCACCAGTCATCAAGGACTAGGCGAGACCCAGTACTTC. Its translation: CATSHQGLGETQYF.

The CDR3 nucleotides are TGTGCCAGCGACACCCCGCGCCGGGACAGAGGCTACACCTTC. This codes for CASDTPRRDRGYTF. This chain joins TRBV12-3 or TRBV12-4 and TRBJ1-2, with TRBD1 matching 7 bases. Trimming at V came to 8 bases and at J to 8 bases, leaving 14 bases not matched to a gene. This CDR3 spans 14 amino acids.

In its sample, this clonotype was seen many times. The J gene is TRBJ2-1, the V gene TRBV10-3; TRBD1 is a possible D gene (6 bases). V shed 3 bases and J shed 4 bases, with 10 bases lying between them. The CDR3 runs 14 residues. Germline V gene data show CDR1 as ENHRY and CDR2 as SYGVKD. The CDR3, as DNA: TGTGCCATCAGTGACAGGGGACCTTACAATGAGCAGTTCTTC. Translated: CAISDRGPYNEQFF.